The rows below give T cell receptor beta chains drawn from one sample of a study of vaccination and CD4 T cells after COVID-19. TCRdb ran MiXCR on the PCR reads and lists one entry per CDR3 protein. The table has more than 20,000 distinct CDR3 sequences, around 53% seen once. Sequences were derived from CD4+ T cells from blood, sampled before SARS-CoV-2 vaccination. Receptors originate from a human donor who had recovered from COVID-19. Both conserved end residues are part of each CDR3. D genes are given only for firm matches. A clone size is listed for some rows: how often the clone was seen (once, few, many), or a class if it is expanded.

j_gene,d_gene,v_gene,abundance,CDR3aa,CDR3nt
TRBJ2-1,TRBD2,TRBV7-2,-,CASSPGTSSGSAQFF,TGTGCCAGCAGCCCGGGGACCTCTAGCGGGAGCGCGCAGTTCTTC
TRBJ1-2,TRBD1,TRBV27,few,CASSLVGTGGGYGYTF,TGTGCCAGCAGTTTAGTCGGAACAGGGGGCGGGTATGGCTACACCTTC
TRBJ2-5,-,TRBV30,-,CAWSVQQGRQTQYF,TGTGCCTGGAGTGTACAACAGGGTAGGCAGACCCAGTACTTC
TRBJ2-6,-,TRBV20-1,-,CSAGGRGSGANVLTF,TGCAGTGCGGGGGGAAGGGGCTCTGGGGCCAACGTCCTGACTTTC
TRBJ1-2,-,TRBV7-2,few,CASSLTDLNYGYTF,TGTGCCAGCAGCTTAACCGATCTTAACTATGGCTACACCTTC
TRBJ2-7,-,TRBV15,few,CATSILKGGEQYF,TGTGCCACCAGCATTTTAAAAGGGGGCGAGCAGTACTTC
TRBJ1-2,TRBD1,TRBV7-9,-,CASSYGTGYGYTF,TGTGCCAGCAGCTACGGGACAGGGTACGGCTACACCTTC
TRBJ2-1,-,TRBV27,-,CATTQYNEQFF,TGTGCCACCACCCAATACAATGAGCAGTTCTTC
TRBJ1-1,-,TRBV19,-,CASSGSPAGGAFF,TGTGCCAGTAGTGGCAGCCCGGCTGGTGGAGCTTTCTTT
TRBJ2-7,TRBD1,TRBV7-2,few,CASNPGTGVYEQYF,TGTGCCAGCAATCCCGGGACAGGGGTTTACGAGCAGTACTTC
TRBJ2-3,TRBD2,TRBV7-3,-,CASSSLGGPGTDTQYF,TGTGCCAGCAGCTCTTTGGGAGGGCCCGGCACAGATACGCAGTATTTT
TRBJ1-2,TRBD1,TRBV7-9,-,CASSSTGNYGYTF,TGTGCCAGCAGTTCGACAGGGAACTATGGCTACACCTTC
TRBJ2-4,TRBD2,TRBV6-1,-,CASSPRGGGNIQYF,TGTGCCAGCAGTCCTCGCGGGGGGGGAAACATTCAGTACTTC